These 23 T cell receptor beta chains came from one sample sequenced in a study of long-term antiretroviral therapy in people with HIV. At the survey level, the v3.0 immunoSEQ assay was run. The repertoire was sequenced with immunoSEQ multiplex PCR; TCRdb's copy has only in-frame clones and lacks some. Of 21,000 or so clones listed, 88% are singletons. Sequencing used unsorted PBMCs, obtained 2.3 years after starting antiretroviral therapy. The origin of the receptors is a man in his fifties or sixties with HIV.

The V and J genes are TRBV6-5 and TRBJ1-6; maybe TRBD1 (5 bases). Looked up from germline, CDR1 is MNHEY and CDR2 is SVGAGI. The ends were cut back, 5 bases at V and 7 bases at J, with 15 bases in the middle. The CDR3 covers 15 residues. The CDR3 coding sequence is TGTGCCAGCAGTGGCAGGGCCATAGGGAATTCACCCCTCCACTTT. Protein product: CASSGRAIGNSPLHF.

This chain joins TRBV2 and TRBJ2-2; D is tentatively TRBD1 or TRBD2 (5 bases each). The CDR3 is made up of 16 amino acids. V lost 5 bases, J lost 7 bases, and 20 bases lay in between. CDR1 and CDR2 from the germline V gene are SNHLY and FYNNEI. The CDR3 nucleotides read TGTGCCAGCAGTCCACCACCGGGACCTAAGGGCGGGGAGCTGTTTTTT. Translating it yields CASSPPPGPKGGELFF.

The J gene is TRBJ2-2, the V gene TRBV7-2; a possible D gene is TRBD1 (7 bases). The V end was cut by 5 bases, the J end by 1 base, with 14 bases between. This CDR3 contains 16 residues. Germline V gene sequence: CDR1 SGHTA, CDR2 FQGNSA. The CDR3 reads CASSPPGGRNTGELFF. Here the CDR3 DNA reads TGTGCCAGCAGCCCTCCAGGGGGGAGGAACACCGGGGAGCTGTTTTTT.

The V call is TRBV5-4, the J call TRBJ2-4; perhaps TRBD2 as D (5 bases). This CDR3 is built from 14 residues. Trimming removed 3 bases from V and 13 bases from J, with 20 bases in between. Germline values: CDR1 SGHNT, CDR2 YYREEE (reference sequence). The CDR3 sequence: CASSSLRWGGRQYF. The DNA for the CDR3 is TGTGCCAGCAGCTCCCTCAGATGGGGTGGGAGACAGTACTTC.

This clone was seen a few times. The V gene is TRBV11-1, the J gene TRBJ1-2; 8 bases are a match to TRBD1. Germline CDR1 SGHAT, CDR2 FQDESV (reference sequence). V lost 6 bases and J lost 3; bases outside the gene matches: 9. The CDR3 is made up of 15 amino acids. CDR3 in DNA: TGTGCCAGCAGTGTAGGAGGGACAGGACACTATGGCTACACCTTC. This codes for CASSVGGTGHYGYTF.

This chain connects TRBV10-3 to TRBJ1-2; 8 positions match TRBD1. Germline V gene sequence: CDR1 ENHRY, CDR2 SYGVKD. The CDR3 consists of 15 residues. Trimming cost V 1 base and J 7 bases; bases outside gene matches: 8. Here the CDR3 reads CAISEFGQGQSGYTF. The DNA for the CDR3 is TGTGCCATCAGTGAGTTTGGACAGGGACAAAGTGGCTACACCTTC.

The CDR3 protein is CASSLGQASETDTQYF. The CDR3 coding sequence is TGTGCCAGCAGCTTAGGACAGGCTAGCGAGACAGATACGCAGTATTTT. The chain joins TRBV11-3 to TRBJ2-3, with D perhaps given as TRBD1 or TRBD2 (6 bases each). CDR3 length: 16 amino acids. The germline V gene encodes CDR1 SGHNT and CDR2 YENEEA. Trimming pared 1 base from V and 3 bases from J, leaving 14 bases between.

DNA of the CDR3: TGTGCCAGCAGCGACTCCTTAGGACGCTCCTATAATTCACCCCTCCACTTT. Translation: CASSDSLGRSYNSPLHF. The chain links TRBV9 to TRBJ1-6; D unclear. The CDR3 is made up of 17 amino acids. CDR1 is SGDLS and CDR2 is YYNGEE in the germline V gene. Trimming left V 3 bases short and J 0 bases short, with 13 bases between.

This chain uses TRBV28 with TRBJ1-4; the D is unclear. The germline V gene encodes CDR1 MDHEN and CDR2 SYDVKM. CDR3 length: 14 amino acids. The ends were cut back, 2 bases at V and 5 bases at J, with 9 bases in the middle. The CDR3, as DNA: TGTGCCAGCAGTTTAGACAAGGCCAATGAAAAACTGTTTTTT. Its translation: CASSLDKANEKLFF. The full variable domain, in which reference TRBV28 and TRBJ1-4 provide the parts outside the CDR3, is DVKVTQSSRYLVKRTGEKVFLECVQDMDHENMFWYRQDPGLGLRLIYFSYDVKMKEKGDIPEGYSVSREKKERFSLILESASTNQTSMYLCASSLDKANEKLFFGSGTQLSVL.

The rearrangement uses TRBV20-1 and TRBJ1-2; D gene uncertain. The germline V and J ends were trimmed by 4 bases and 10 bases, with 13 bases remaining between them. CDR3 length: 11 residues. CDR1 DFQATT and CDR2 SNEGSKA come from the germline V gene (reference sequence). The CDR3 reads CSATTSLSYTF. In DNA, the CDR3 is TGCAGTGCTACTACATCATTATCCTACACCTTC.

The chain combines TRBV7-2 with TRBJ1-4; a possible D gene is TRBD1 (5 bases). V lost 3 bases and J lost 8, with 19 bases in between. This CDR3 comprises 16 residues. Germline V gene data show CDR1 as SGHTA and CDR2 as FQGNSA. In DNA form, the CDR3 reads TGTGCCAGCAGCTTGTCGCAGGGCGGGGTTCAGGAAAAACTGTTTTTT. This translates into CASSLSQGGVQEKLFF.

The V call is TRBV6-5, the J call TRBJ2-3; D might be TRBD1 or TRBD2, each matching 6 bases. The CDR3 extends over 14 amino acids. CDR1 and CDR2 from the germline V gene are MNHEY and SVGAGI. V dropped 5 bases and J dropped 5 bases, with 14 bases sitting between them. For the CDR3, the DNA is TGTGCCAGCAGTAGCCGGGGGCTGAGAGATACGCAGTATTTT. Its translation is CASSSRGLRDTQYF.

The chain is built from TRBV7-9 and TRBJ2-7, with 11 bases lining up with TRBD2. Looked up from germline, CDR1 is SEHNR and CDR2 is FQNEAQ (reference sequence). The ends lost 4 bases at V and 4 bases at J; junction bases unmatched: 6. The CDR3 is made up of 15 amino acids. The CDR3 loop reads CASSSPGLAAYEQYF. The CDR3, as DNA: TGTGCCAGCAGCTCTCCGGGACTAGCGGCTTACGAGCAGTACTTC.

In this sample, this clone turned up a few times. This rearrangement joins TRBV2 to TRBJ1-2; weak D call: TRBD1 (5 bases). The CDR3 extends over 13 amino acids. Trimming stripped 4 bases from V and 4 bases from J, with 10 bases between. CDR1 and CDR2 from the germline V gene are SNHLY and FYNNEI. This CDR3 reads CASSARQRYGYTF. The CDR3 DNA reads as TGTGCCAGCAGTGCAAGACAGCGCTATGGCTACACCTTC.

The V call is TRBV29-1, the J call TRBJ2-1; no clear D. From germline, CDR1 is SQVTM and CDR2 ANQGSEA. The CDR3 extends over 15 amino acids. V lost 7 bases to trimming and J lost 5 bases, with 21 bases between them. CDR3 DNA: TGCAGCGCCAAACGACCTGGTTTTGGTCACAATGAGCAGTTCTTC. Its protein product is CSAKRPGFGHNEQFF.

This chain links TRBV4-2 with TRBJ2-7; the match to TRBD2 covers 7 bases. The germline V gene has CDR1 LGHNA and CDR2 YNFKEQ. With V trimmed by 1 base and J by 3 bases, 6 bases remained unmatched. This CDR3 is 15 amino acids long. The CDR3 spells CASSQGLAEDYEQYF. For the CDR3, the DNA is TGTGCCAGCAGCCAAGGCCTAGCGGAGGACTACGAGCAGTACTTC.

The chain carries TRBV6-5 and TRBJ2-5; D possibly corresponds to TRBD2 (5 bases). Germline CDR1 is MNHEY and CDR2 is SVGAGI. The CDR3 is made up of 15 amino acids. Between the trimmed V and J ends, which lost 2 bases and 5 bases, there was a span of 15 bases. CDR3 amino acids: CASSYRGRFGETQYF. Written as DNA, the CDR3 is TGTGCCAGCAGTTACCGGGGAAGGTTTGGGGAGACCCAGTACTTC.

The CDR3 spells CASSLDPTAGELFF. For the CDR3, the DNA is TGCGCCAGCAGCCTGGACCCCACCGCCGGGGAGCTGTTTTTT. The chain carries TRBV5-1 and TRBJ2-2; no reliable D call. CDR1 is SGHRS and CDR2 is YFSETQ in the germline V gene. V was clipped by 4 bases and J by 6 bases, with 13 bases between them. CDR3 length equals 14 residues.

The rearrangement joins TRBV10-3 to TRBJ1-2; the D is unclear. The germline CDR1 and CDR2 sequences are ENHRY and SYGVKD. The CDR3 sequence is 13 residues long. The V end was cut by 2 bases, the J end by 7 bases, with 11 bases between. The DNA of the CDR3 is TGTGCCATCAGTGAGCCCAACGAAGGTGGCTACACCTTC. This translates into CAISEPNEGGYTF.

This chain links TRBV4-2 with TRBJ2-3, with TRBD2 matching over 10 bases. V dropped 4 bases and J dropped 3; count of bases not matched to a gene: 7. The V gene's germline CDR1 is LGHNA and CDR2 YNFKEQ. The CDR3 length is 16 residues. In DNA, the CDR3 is TGTGCCAGCAGCCGACATCTAGCGGGAGAAACAGATACGCAGTATTTT. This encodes CASSRHLAGETDTQYF.

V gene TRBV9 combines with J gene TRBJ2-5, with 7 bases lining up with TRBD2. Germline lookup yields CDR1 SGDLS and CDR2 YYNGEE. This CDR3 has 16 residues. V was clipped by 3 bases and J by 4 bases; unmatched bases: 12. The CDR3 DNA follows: TGTGCCAGCAGCGCGGCGGGACTAACCTTGGGAGAGACCCAGTACTTC. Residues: CASSAAGLTLGETQYF.

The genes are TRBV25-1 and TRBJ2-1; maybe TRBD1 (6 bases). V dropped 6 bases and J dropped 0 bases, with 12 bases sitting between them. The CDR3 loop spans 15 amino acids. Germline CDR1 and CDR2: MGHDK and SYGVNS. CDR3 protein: CASRGAGSSYNEQFF. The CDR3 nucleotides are TGTGCCAGCAGGGGGGCAGGGAGCTCCTACAATGAGCAGTTCTTC.

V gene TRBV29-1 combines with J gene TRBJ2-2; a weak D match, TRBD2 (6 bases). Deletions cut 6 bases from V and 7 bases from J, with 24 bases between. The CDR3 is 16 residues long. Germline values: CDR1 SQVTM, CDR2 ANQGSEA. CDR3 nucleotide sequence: TGCAGCGTCGGATTTTTGGGGGAGGATAAGGTCGGGGAGCTGTTTTTT. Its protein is CSVGFLGEDKVGELFF.